This TCR beta chain was retrieved from a study of cytomegalovirus exposure and HLA in healthy donors. Study details: Early released data had tens of millions of unique TCRs, all coming from HLA-typed donors. General study results and limits: An analysis that came later showed most CMV-associated TCR beta chains appearing HLA-restricted. Presence/absence analyses supposed approximately even sequencing depth among donors.

Regarding this clone: The target antigen is unknown.

Germline V gene data show CDR1 as MDHEN and CDR2 as SYDVKM. There are 15 residues in the CDR3. Trimming took 4 bases from V and 2 from J, leaving 12 bases between them. A multiplex PCR was run with 60 Vbeta primers and 13 Jbeta primers. This table comes from immunoSEQ multiplex PCR, and its TCRdb copy is limited to in-frame clones, with some not included. Among more than 140,000 clones, roughly four fifths were seen once, and the ten largest hold approximately 6%. J is TRBJ1-5 and V is TRBV28; D is perhaps TRBD1 (5 bases). Sequenced: PBMCs. This TCR was sampled from a man aged 25 to 40 in good health and CMV-seropositive. CDR3 in amino acids: CASSWGGGGNQPQHF. Here the CDR3 DNA reads TGTGCCAGCAGTTGGGGTGGGGGGGGCAATCAGCCCCAGCATTTT.